This is a list of T cell receptor beta chains from one sample in a study of T cell responses to AZD1222 COVID-19 vaccine. Sequencing used immunoSEQ multiplex PCR; TCRdb keeps in-frame clones, though not all of them. The data contain approximately 120,000 clones, roughly 88% of them seen just once; the ten biggest clones take up under 7%. The sample here was peripheral blood, taken on day 0 of AZD1222 vaccination. All receptors derive from an adult in good health. CDR3s include the opening cysteine and the closing phenylalanine or tryptophan. D genes are given only for firm matches.

V	D	CDR3
TRBV5-1	-	CASSSGAGTSTYNEQFF
TRBV9	TRBD1	CASSTWTGLNTIYF
TRBV30	-	CAWSGLSDEQFF
TRBV6-6	TRBD2	CASTLAGALGNEQFF
TRBV18	-	CASSPGSDTQYF
TRBV6-2/TRBV6-3	TRBD1	CASSYLGQGAYNEQFF
TRBV7-2	-	CASSFQGKSQPQHF
TRBV5-4	-	CASSSAGVNTEAFF
TRBV30	TRBD1	CAWTQGGLGYTF
TRBV29-1	-	CSVADSGANVLTF
TRBV6-5	-	CASQIGRFYEQYF
TRBV3-1/TRBV3-2	TRBD2	CASTAGGDGNVLTF
TRBV29-1	-	CSVQVIAKNIQYF
TRBV5-1	-	CASSPTGLPWEQYF
TRBV9	-	CASSAGVSYEQYF
TRBV5-4	TRBD1	CASNPGQGKEGGYTF
TRBV5-4	TRBD1	CASSLWASQGNGYTF
TRBV11-2	-	CASRQNGYTQYF
TRBV2	-	CASSDGFGAEAFF
TRBV7-9	-	CASSFDTEQYF
TRBV5-8	TRBD1	CASSSYRDRRGYEQYF
TRBV28	-	CASSLLFRVRQPQHF
TRBV3-1/TRBV3-2	-	CASSQVRGTEKLFF
TRBV5-8	-	CASSLGQGGGYTF
TRBV5-1	TRBD2	CASSPSPSGSRDTGELFF
TRBV6-1	TRBD2	CASSEAGGGQETQYF